Below, one T cell receptor beta chain is given with its context. Its specificity is not known. TCRdb re-analysed the RT-PCR reads in MiXCR, keeping a single row per CDR3 protein. The sample contains hundreds of thousands of distinct CDR3 sequences, around 14% of which appear only once. This sample was included in a study of response to subunit inactivated influenza vaccine. Study results and caveats: Authors proposed each seasonal influenza vaccination draws in few new T cells.

The CDR3 contains 13 residues. V lost 6 bases and J lost 4, with 13 bases in between. Germline-derived CDR1 and CDR2 are SGHDT and YYEEEE. Here the sequenced sample was PBMCs from blood, taken 11 to 12 days after vaccination. This sequence joins TRBV5-6 and TRBJ1-2; tentative D call: TRBD1 (6 bases). The clonotype originates from a man over 45 who received an inactivated influenza vaccine. Here the CDR3 DNA reads TGTGCCAGCAAAGTGGGGGCTTCCTATGGCTACACCTTC. Protein: CASKVGASYGYTF.